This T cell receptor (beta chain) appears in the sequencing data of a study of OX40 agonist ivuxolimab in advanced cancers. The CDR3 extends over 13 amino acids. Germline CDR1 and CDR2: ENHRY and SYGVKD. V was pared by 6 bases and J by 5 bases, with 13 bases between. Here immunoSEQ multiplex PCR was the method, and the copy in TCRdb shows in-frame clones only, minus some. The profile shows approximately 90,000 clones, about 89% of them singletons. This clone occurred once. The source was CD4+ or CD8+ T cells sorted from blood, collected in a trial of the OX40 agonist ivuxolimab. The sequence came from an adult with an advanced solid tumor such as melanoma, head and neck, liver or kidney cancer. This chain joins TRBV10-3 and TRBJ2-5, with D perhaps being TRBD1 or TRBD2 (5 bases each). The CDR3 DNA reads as TGTGCCATCAGCCGGAATTGGGGGGAGACCCAGTACTTC. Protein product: CAISRNWGETQYF.